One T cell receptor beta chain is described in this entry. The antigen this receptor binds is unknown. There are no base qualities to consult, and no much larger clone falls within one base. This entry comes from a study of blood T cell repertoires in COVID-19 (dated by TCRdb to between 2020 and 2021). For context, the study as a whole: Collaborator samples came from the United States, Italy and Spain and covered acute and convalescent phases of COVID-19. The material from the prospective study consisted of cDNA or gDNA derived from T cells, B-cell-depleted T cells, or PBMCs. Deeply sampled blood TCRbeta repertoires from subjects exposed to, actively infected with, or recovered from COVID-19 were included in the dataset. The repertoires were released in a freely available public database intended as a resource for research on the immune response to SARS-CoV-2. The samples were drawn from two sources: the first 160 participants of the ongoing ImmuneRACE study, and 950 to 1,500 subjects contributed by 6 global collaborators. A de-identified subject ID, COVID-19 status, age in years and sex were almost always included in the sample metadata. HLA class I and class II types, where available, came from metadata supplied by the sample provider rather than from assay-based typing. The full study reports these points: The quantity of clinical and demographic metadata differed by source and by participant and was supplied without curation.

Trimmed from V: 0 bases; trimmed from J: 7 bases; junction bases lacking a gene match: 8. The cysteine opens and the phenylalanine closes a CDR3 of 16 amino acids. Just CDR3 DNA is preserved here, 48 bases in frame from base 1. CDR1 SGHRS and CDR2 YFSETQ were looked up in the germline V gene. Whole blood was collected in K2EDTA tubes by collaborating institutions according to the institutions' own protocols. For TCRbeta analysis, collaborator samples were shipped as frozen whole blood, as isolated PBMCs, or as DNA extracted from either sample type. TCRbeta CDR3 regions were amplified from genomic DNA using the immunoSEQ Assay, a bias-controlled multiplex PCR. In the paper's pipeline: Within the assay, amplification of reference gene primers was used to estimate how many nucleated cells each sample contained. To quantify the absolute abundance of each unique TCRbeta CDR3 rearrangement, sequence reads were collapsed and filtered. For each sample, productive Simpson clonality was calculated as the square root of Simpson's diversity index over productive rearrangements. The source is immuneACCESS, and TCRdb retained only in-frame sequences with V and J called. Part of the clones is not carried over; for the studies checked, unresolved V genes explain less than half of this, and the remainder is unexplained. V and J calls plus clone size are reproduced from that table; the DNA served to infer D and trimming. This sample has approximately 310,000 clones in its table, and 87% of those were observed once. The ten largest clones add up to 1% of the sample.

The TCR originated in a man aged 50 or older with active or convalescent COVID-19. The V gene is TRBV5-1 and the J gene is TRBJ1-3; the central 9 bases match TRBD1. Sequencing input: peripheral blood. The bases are TGCGCCAGCAGCTTGGTTGAACAGGGGGCGTATAACACCATATATTTT. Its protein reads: CASSLVEQGAYNTIYF.